Listed below are T cell receptor beta chains from one sample, sequenced in a study of T cell responses to AZD1222 COVID-19 vaccine. The table came from immunoSEQ multiplex PCR; TCRdb's copy has only in-frame clones and leaves some out. Among about 120,000 clones listed, more than 85% were seen once. The material was peripheral blood, obtained on day 0 of AZD1222 vaccination. The source is an adult in good health. The CDR3 runs from the conserved cysteine through the conserved F or W. Each record gives: J gene, V gene, D gene, clone size, CDR3 protein, CDR3 DNA. The D gene is left open where the match is weak. Not all rows give a size; the values are once, few, many and, for expanded clones, a class.

j_gene: TRBJ2-2
v_gene: TRBV19
d_gene: TRBD2
abundance: NA
CDR3aa: CASSIGLAGGTGELFF
CDR3nt: TGTGCCAGTAGTATCGGACTAGCGGGGGGGACCGGGGAGCTGTTTTTT

j_gene: TRBJ1-1
v_gene: TRBV4-1
d_gene: NA
abundance: NA
CDR3aa: CASKTGGPGARTEAFF
CDR3nt: TGCGCCAGCAAGACCGGAGGGCCGGGGGCGCGAACTGAAGCTTTCTTT

j_gene: TRBJ1-2
v_gene: TRBV18
d_gene: NA
abundance: NA
CDR3aa: CASSPEQGHGYTF
CDR3nt: TGTGCCAGCTCCCCCGAACAGGGCCATGGCTACACCTTC

j_gene: TRBJ2-7
v_gene: TRBV5-1
d_gene: TRBD1
abundance: NA
CDR3aa: CASSLSGQGVYEQYF
CDR3nt: TGCGCCAGCAGCTTATCCGGACAGGGGGTCTACGAGCAGTACTTC

j_gene: TRBJ2-7
v_gene: TRBV5-1
d_gene: NA
abundance: NA
CDR3aa: CASKKISRPPFDEQYF
CDR3nt: TGCGCCAGCAAAAAAATCTCTCGTCCCCCCTTTGACGAGCAGTACTTC

j_gene: TRBJ2-7
v_gene: TRBV27
d_gene: TRBD2
abundance: NA
CDR3aa: CASIRGGEQYF
CDR3nt: TGTGCCAGCATTCGGGGGGGCGAGCAGTACTTC

j_gene: TRBJ2-3
v_gene: TRBV5-5
d_gene: TRBD2
abundance: NA
CDR3aa: CASSLGASGPTDTQYF
CDR3nt: TGTGCCAGCAGCTTGGGTGCTAGCGGTCCCACAGATACGCAGTATTTT

j_gene: TRBJ2-3
v_gene: TRBV4-1
d_gene: TRBD2
abundance: NA
CDR3aa: CASSPLVGRVRTDTQYF
CDR3nt: TGCGCCAGCAGCCCCCTGGTCGGGAGGGTCCGGACAGATACGCAGTATTTT

j_gene: TRBJ2-1
v_gene: TRBV27
d_gene: NA
abundance: once
CDR3aa: CASSLSGLATVRQFF
CDR3nt: TGTGCCAGCAGTTTATCAGGTCTGGCGACGGTGAGGCAGTTCTTC

j_gene: TRBJ2-1
v_gene: TRBV2
d_gene: NA
abundance: once
CDR3aa: CASPGTGFGAGGGEQFF
CDR3nt: TGTGCCAGCCCCGGGACAGGGTTTGGAGCGGGAGGCGGTGAGCAGTTCTTC

j_gene: TRBJ2-4
v_gene: TRBV15
d_gene: TRBD2
abundance: NA
CDR3aa: CATGGGGRVAKNIQYF
CDR3nt: TGTGCCACCGGGGGTGGAGGGAGGGTAGCCAAAAACATTCAGTACTTC

j_gene: TRBJ2-3
v_gene: TRBV6-2/TRBV6-3
d_gene: NA
abundance: NA
CDR3aa: CASSYGGITDTQYF
CDR3nt: TGTGCCAGCAGTTACGGCGGGATCACAGATACGCAGTATTTT

j_gene: TRBJ1-2
v_gene: TRBV28
d_gene: TRBD1
abundance: NA
CDR3aa: CASSVRTGIAQGYTF
CDR3nt: TGTGCCAGCAGCGTTAGGACAGGGATAGCCCAAGGCTACACCTTC

j_gene: TRBJ2-5
v_gene: TRBV7-9
d_gene: TRBD2
abundance: NA
CDR3aa: CASSPTSGRPRETQYF
CDR3nt: TGTGCCAGCAGCCCGACTAGCGGGAGACCCAGGGAGACCCAGTACTTC

j_gene: TRBJ1-1
v_gene: TRBV27
d_gene: NA
abundance: NA
CDR3aa: CASSLGPDTEAFF
CDR3nt: TGTGCCAGCAGTTTAGGACCCGACACTGAAGCTTTCTTT

j_gene: TRBJ2-5
v_gene: TRBV5-1
d_gene: NA
abundance: NA
CDR3aa: CASSLQTSEETQYF
CDR3nt: TGCGCCAGCAGCTTACAGACTAGTGAAGAGACCCAGTACTTC

j_gene: TRBJ2-6
v_gene: TRBV27
d_gene: TRBD2
abundance: NA
CDR3aa: CASSLTSGRLSGANVLTF
CDR3nt: TGTGCCAGCAGTCTGACTAGCGGGAGGCTTTCTGGGGCCAACGTCCTGACTTTC

j_gene: TRBJ1-5
v_gene: TRBV4-1
d_gene: TRBD1
abundance: NA
CDR3aa: CASRQQGADVDSNQPQHF
CDR3nt: TGCGCCAGCAGACAACAGGGGGCGGATGTCGACAGCAATCAGCCCCAGCATTTT

j_gene: TRBJ1-2
v_gene: TRBV24-1
d_gene: NA
abundance: NA
CDR3aa: CATSESGNNYGYTF
CDR3nt: TGTGCCACCAGTGAATCGGGCAACAACTATGGCTACACCTTC

j_gene: TRBJ1-1
v_gene: TRBV10-3
d_gene: NA
abundance: few
CDR3aa: CAISGTGSSNEAFF
CDR3nt: TGTGCCATCAGTGGGACGGGCAGTAGCAATGAAGCTTTCTTT

j_gene: TRBJ1-2
v_gene: TRBV10-3
d_gene: TRBD1
abundance: NA
CDR3aa: CAISGRQGVGYGYTF
CDR3nt: TGTGCCATCAGTGGGCGACAGGGGGTAGGCTATGGCTACACCTTC

j_gene: TRBJ1-2
v_gene: TRBV19
d_gene: NA
abundance: NA
CDR3aa: CASSIIYGMNYGYTF
CDR3nt: TGTGCCAGTAGTATTATTTATGGGATGAACTATGGCTACACCTTC

j_gene: TRBJ1-5
v_gene: TRBV6-2/TRBV6-3
d_gene: NA
abundance: few
CDR3aa: CASSFSGLDQPQHF
CDR3nt: TGTGCCAGCAGTTTCTCAGGGCTTGATCAGCCCCAGCATTTT

j_gene: TRBJ2-1
v_gene: TRBV12-3/TRBV12-4
d_gene: NA
abundance: once
CDR3aa: CASGTGRNEQFF
CDR3nt: TGTGCCAGCGGAACGGGACGGAATGAGCAGTTCTTC

j_gene: TRBJ2-7
v_gene: TRBV6-6
d_gene: TRBD2
abundance: NA
CDR3aa: CASSYPNSGSSHEQYF
CDR3nt: TGTGCCAGCAGTTACCCGAATAGCGGGAGTTCCCACGAGCAGTACTTC

j_gene: TRBJ1-2
v_gene: TRBV5-1
d_gene: NA
abundance: NA
CDR3aa: CASSLEGRGYTF
CDR3nt: TGCGCCAGCAGCTTAGAAGGGAGAGGCTACACCTTC

j_gene: TRBJ2-5
v_gene: TRBV5-1
d_gene: NA
abundance: once
CDR3aa: CASSPIYVGRRWETQYF
CDR3nt: TGCGCCAGCAGCCCCATTTATGTCGGGAGACGTTGGGAGACCCAGTACTTC

j_gene: TRBJ2-7
v_gene: TRBV5-1
d_gene: NA
abundance: NA
CDR3aa: CASSPTSSEQYF
CDR3nt: TGCGCCAGCAGCCCTACTAGCAGCGAGCAGTACTTC

j_gene: TRBJ2-7
v_gene: TRBV5-1
d_gene: NA
abundance: NA
CDR3aa: CASSLFSRDGEQYF
CDR3nt: TGCGCCAGCAGCTTATTTTCCAGGGATGGGGAGCAGTACTTC

j_gene: TRBJ2-1
v_gene: TRBV24-1
d_gene: NA
abundance: NA
CDR3aa: CATSDLMTGLSSYNEQFF
CDR3nt: TGTGCCACCAGTGACTTAATGACAGGTCTTAGCTCCTACAATGAGCAGTTCTTC

j_gene: TRBJ1-2
v_gene: TRBV6-5
d_gene: TRBD1
abundance: once
CDR3aa: CASTRQGRYGYTF
CDR3nt: TGTGCCAGCACTCGACAGGGACGGTATGGCTACACCTTC

j_gene: TRBJ1-1
v_gene: TRBV11-2
d_gene: NA
abundance: NA
CDR3aa: CASSSYTGKNTEAFF
CDR3nt: TGTGCCAGCAGCTCCTACACAGGGAAGAACACTGAAGCTTTCTTT

j_gene: TRBJ1-2
v_gene: TRBV7-3
d_gene: TRBD1
abundance: NA
CDR3aa: CASSLTGIAENGYTF
CDR3nt: TGTGCCAGCAGCTTGACAGGGATCGCTGAGAATGGCTACACCTTC

j_gene: TRBJ2-2
v_gene: TRBV3-1/TRBV3-2
d_gene: NA
abundance: NA
CDR3aa: CASSQEGSGELFF
CDR3nt: TGTGCCAGCAGCCAAGAAGGGTCCGGGGAGCTGTTTTTT

j_gene: TRBJ2-7
v_gene: TRBV29-1
d_gene: NA
abundance: NA
CDR3aa: CSARTSGNPYEQYF
CDR3nt: TGCAGCGCCAGAACCTCAGGAAACCCCTACGAGCAGTACTTC

j_gene: TRBJ2-3
v_gene: TRBV9
d_gene: TRBD2
abundance: NA
CDR3aa: CASSVGSSGSYTDTQYF
CDR3nt: TGTGCCAGCAGCGTAGGTTCTAGCGGGAGCTACACAGATACGCAGTATTTT